Below are 29 T cell receptor beta chains sequenced from a single sample in a study of blood T cell repertoires in COVID-19. This table comes from immunoSEQ multiplex PCR, and its TCRdb copy is limited to in-frame clones, with some not included. The sample includes 350,000 to 450,000 clones, about 89% of them seen just once. The sample comprised PBMCs or T cells enriched from blood (not recorded which). The receptors were gathered from a middle-aged man in a cohort exposed to, infected with or recovered from COVID-19 (not recorded which).

The genes are TRBV18 and TRBJ2-7; TRBD2 might be the D (5 bases). The V gene's germline CDR1 is KGHSH and CDR2 LQKENI. Trimming cost V 3 bases and J 2 bases, with 14 bases left between them. There are 15 residues in the CDR3. CDR3: CASSPASGLTYEQYF. The CDR3 bases are TGTGCCAGCTCACCTGCGAGTGGACTTACCTACGAGCAGTACTTC.

The chain couples TRBV24-1 to TRBJ2-2; 8 bases line up with TRBD2. The germline V gene has CDR1 KGHDR and CDR2 SFDVKD. This CDR3 contains 17 residues. V was pared by 4 bases and J by 0 bases, with 6 bases of the junction left unmatched. The CDR3 nucleotides are TGTGCCACCAGTGACCCAAGGACTAGCTCGAACACCGGGGAGCTGTTTTTT. Translation gives CATSDPRTSSNTGELFF.

The chain couples TRBV19 to TRBJ1-1, with D possibly TRBD1 on 6 matching bases. CDR1 is LNHDA, CDR2 SQIVND, per germline (reference sequence). V lost 5 bases and J lost 4, with 11 bases in between. The CDR3 has 13 residues. CDR3 region: CASSVTGTTEAFF. The CDR3 DNA reads as TGTGCCAGTAGTGTGACAGGCACCACTGAAGCTTTCTTT.

The chain uses TRBV6-5 and TRBJ2-7; TRBD1 is a possible D gene (6 bases). Trimming took 0 bases from V and 4 from J, leaving 13 bases between them. Germline CDR1 is MNHEY and CDR2 is SVGAGI. The CDR3 consists of 15 residues. Here the CDR3 DNA reads TGTGCCAGCAGTTACTCAGTTCTAGGGGGTTACGAGCAGTACTTC. Its translation is CASSYSVLGGYEQYF.

The chain has TRBV19 and TRBJ1-4; TRBD1 is a possible D gene (5 bases). Germline V gene sequence: CDR1 LNHDA, CDR2 SQIVND (reference sequence). The CDR3 consists of 14 residues. Trimming cost V 10 bases and J 3 bases, with 15 bases left between them. The DNA of the CDR3 is TGTGCCACACACAAGTGGGGCTCTAATGAAAAACTGTTTTTT. Translation gives CATHKWGSNEKLFF.

In its sample, this clone was seen once. This chain uses TRBV12-2 with TRBJ2-7; the table's TRBD2 call for D was not verified on the DNA. TRBV12-2 is annotated as a pseudogene. This CDR3 comprises 16 residues. CDR3 sequence reads: CASRLAPEVLRYEQYF. The CDR3 DNA sequence: TGTGCAAGTCGCTTAGCCCCGGAGGTCCTAAGGTACGAGCAGTACTTC.

This rearrangement joins TRBV2 to TRBJ1-1; no clear D gene. The CDR3 is made up of 12 amino acids. The germline V gene encodes CDR1 SNHLY and CDR2 FYNNEI. V dropped 4 bases and J dropped 6 bases, with 9 bases sitting between them. Here the CDR3 reads CASSVLNPEAFF. The CDR3 coding sequence is TGTGCCAGCAGTGTACTAAACCCTGAAGCTTTCTTT.

This chain joins TRBV5-1 and TRBJ1-5, with 7 bases that match TRBD1. This CDR3 spans 14 amino acids. The germline gives CDR1 SGHRS, CDR2 YFSETQ. Trimming cost V 4 bases and J 4 bases; bases outside gene matches: 5. CDR3 protein: CASSAGTDNQPQHF. DNA for the CDR3: TGCGCCAGCAGCGCAGGGACAGATAATCAGCCCCAGCATTTT.

The chain recombines TRBV7-6 with TRBJ2-5, with 11 bases that match TRBD2. Germline V CDR1 and CDR2: SGHVS, FNYEAQ. This CDR3 region has 16 residues. After removal of 3 bases from V and 3 bases from J, the junction contained 6 bases not matched to a gene. The CDR3: CASSLNLAGGEETQYF. The CDR3 coding sequence is TGTGCCAGCAGCTTGAATCTAGCGGGGGGAGAAGAGACCCAGTACTTC.

The table lists this clone with a count of one. The CDR3 sequence is CASSVSGLYPGEQYF. CDR3 in DNA: TGTGCCAGCAGCGTTAGTGGCCTCTACCCGGGGGAGCAGTACTTC. V gene TRBV9 combines with J gene TRBJ2-7; weak D call: TRBD2 (5 bases). From germline, CDR1 is SGDLS and CDR2 YYNGEE. Between the trimmed V and J ends, which lost 2 bases and 7 bases, there was a span of 19 bases. The CDR3 length is 15 residues. The full variable domain, with the rest looked up from reference TRBV9 and TRBJ2-7, is DSGVTQTPKHLITATGQRVTLRCSPRSGDLSVYWYQQSLDQGLQFLIQYYNGEERAKGNILERFSAQQFPDLHSELNLSSLELGDSALYFCASSVSGLYPGEQYFGPGTRLTVT.

The chain has TRBV27 and TRBJ1-5; D gene ambiguous. Germline V gives CDR1 MNHEY, CDR2 SMNVEV (reference sequence). The CDR3 loop spans 16 amino acids. With 0 bases removed from V and 3 bases from J, the gap between germline ends came to 12 bases. Here the CDR3 reads CASSLSSRLLNQPQHF. The CDR3 nucleotides read TGTGCCAGCAGTTTATCTTCCAGGTTACTCAATCAGCCCCAGCATTTT.

This sequence joins TRBV6-1 and TRBJ2-1; 9 bases match TRBD2. V lost 3 bases, J lost 6 bases, and 6 bases stayed unmatched. In germline, CDR1 is MNHNS, CDR2 SASEGT. CDR3 length equals 15 residues. This chain's CDR3 is CASSESGRKSNEQFF. In nucleotides, the CDR3 is TGTGCCAGCAGTGAGAGCGGGAGGAAATCCAATGAGCAGTTCTTC.

The chain couples TRBV6-2 or TRBV6-3 to TRBJ2-1, with D unresolved. Germline V gene lookup returns CDR1 MNHEY and CDR2 SVGEGT. The ends were cut back, 3 bases at V and 6 bases at J, with 9 bases in the middle. The CDR3 loop spans 13 amino acids. The CDR3 region has the DNA TGTGCCAGCAGTTATAGGAGACTCAATGAGCAGTTCTTC. Translated: CASSYRRLNEQFF.

The V and J genes are TRBV18 and TRBJ2-7, with a tentative D call TRBD1 (6 bases). This CDR3 has 15 residues. V dropped 5 bases and J dropped 3 bases, with 17 bases sitting between them. The germline gives CDR1 KGHSH, CDR2 LQKENI. The CDR3 DNA reads as TGTGCCAGCTCAGTTACAGGGATCCCCCTCTACGAGCAGTACTTC. Protein product: CASSVTGIPLYEQYF.

This clone was detected a few times. This sequence joins TRBV12-3 or TRBV12-4 and TRBJ1-1; D remains ambiguous. Trimming pared 0 bases from V and 6 bases from J, leaving 5 bases between. The CDR3 is made up of 12 amino acids. The CDR3 region is CASSLASPEAFF. CDR3 nucleotides: TGTGCCAGCAGTTTAGCGAGTCCTGAAGCTTTCTTT.

The chain combines TRBV19 with TRBJ1-1; D is perhaps TRBD1 (5 bases). The V gene lost 3 bases and the J gene lost 4 bases, with 9 bases spanning the gap. The CDR3 is 13 amino acids. Germline V CDR1 and CDR2: LNHDA, SQIVND (reference sequence). The CDR3, as DNA: TGTGCCAGTAGTATCGTGGGGGGCACTGAAGCTTTCTTT. This sequence encodes CASSIVGGTEAFF.

This clone was recorded once. The V and J genes are TRBV2 and TRBJ1-2; maybe TRBD1 (5 bases). The ends were cut back, 2 bases at V and 7 bases at J, with 5 bases in the middle. CDR3 size: 11 residues. The germline V gene has CDR1 SNHLY and CDR2 FYNNEI. The CDR3 DNA reads as TGTGCCAGCAGTGAACAGGGTGGCTACACCTTC. Protein sequence: CASSEQGGYTF.

The chain carries TRBV7-8 and TRBJ1-1, with 9 positions matching TRBD1. The V gene's germline CDR1 is SGHVS and CDR2 FQNEAQ. V lost 5 bases to trimming and J lost 3 bases; unmatched junction nucleotides: 7. The CDR3 has 15 residues. The CDR3 nucleotides read TGTGCCAGCAGCGTAGAACAGGGGGCATACACTGAAGCTTTCTTT. Translated: CASSVEQGAYTEAFF.

This chain connects TRBV29-1 to TRBJ1-2, with D possibly TRBD1 on 6 matching bases. V dropped 1 base and J dropped 5 bases, with 17 bases sitting between them. Germline CDR1 is SQVTM and CDR2 is ANQGSEA. This CDR3 spans 15 amino acids. The CDR3 nucleotides are TGCAGCGTTGAAGGGGCGGGCAAAAGGGGGTATGGCTACACCTTC. It codes for CSVEGAGKRGYGYTF.

The chain uses TRBV6-1 and TRBJ1-1; possible D gene TRBD1, 6 bases. This CDR3 contains 17 residues. V lost 0 bases, J lost 7 bases, and 21 bases lay in between. CDR1 is MNHNS and CDR2 is SASEGT in the germline V gene. The CDR3 reads CASSEATSGQGRGEAFF. The CDR3, as DNA: TGTGCCAGCAGTGAAGCGACGAGTGGCCAGGGGAGAGGTGAAGCTTTCTTT.

The V and J genes are TRBV4-1 and TRBJ1-1; the match to TRBD1 covers 10 bases. Germline V gene lookup returns CDR1 MGHRA and CDR2 YSYEKL. The CDR3 runs to 16 residues. V lost 3 bases to trimming and J lost 4 bases; unmatched junction nucleotides: 8. CDR3 region: CASSHGQGGDFTEAFF. Written as DNA, the CDR3 is TGCGCCAGCAGCCATGGACAGGGGGGGGATTTCACTGAAGCTTTCTTT.

This sequence joins TRBV10-2 and TRBJ1-6; TRBD1 agrees at 9 bases. The germline V gene encodes CDR1 WSHSY and CDR2 SAAADI. V lost 4 bases to trimming and J lost 9 bases; unmatched junction nucleotides: 7. CDR3 size: 15 residues. The CDR3 spells CASSAIRDRVSPLHF. DNA of the CDR3: TGCGCCAGCAGTGCAATCCGGGACAGGGTTTCACCCCTCCACTTT.

The chain links TRBV27 to TRBJ2-6, with TRBD1 as a possible D gene (5 bases). CDR1 and CDR2 from the germline V gene are MNHEY and SMNVEV (reference sequence). V was clipped by 5 bases and J by 2 bases, with 16 bases between them. This CDR3 is built from 17 residues. Here the CDR3 reads CASSRVGAGTGANVLTF. The CDR3 region has the DNA TGTGCCAGCAGTAGGGTAGGGGCTGGAACTGGGGCCAACGTCCTGACTTTC.

This chain links TRBV9 with TRBJ1-1, with unresolved D. Deletions cut 4 bases from V and 1 base from J, with 11 bases between. The CDR3 runs to 14 residues. Germline loops: CDR1 SGDLS, CDR2 YYNGEE. The CDR3 nucleotides are TGTGCCAGCAGCAAAAGTTACAGGAACACTGAAGCTTTCTTT. It yields the protein CASSKSYRNTEAFF.

The rearrangement uses TRBV10-3 and TRBJ1-2; no reliable D call. The CDR3 extends over 14 amino acids. Between the trimmed V and J ends, which lost 7 bases and 4 bases, there was a span of 16 bases. Germline CDR1 reads ENHRY; CDR2 reads SYGVKD. CDR3 DNA: TGTGCCATCAATTTGCTCGCGGGAAGCTATGGCTACACCTTC. It specifies CAINLLAGSYGYTF.

This chain connects TRBV5-1 to TRBJ2-5, with a possible D match to TRBD1 (6 bases). Germline lookup yields CDR1 SGHRS and CDR2 YFSETQ. V gave up 0 bases and J gave up 5 bases, with 14 bases separating them. The CDR3 covers 15 residues. CDR3 nucleotide sequence: TGCGCCAGCAGCTTGGCCGGACAGAGGGAGGAGACCCAGTACTTC. Encoded protein: CASSLAGQREETQYF.

The chain has TRBV24-1 and TRBJ2-2; TRBD2 matches 12 bases. CDR1 is KGHDR and CDR2 is SFDVKD in the germline V gene. The CDR3 covers 16 residues. V lost 5 bases, J lost 4 bases, and 4 bases stayed unmatched. CDR3 in DNA: TGTGCCACCAGTGGTGCGACTAGCGGGAGCACCGGGGAGCTGTTTTTT. It specifies CATSGATSGSTGELFF.

This clone was observed a single time. This rearrangement joins TRBV2 to TRBJ2-1; 7 nucleotides agree with TRBD1. V was clipped by 10 bases and J by 3 bases; unmatched bases: 12. CDR3 size: 15 residues. Germline CDR1 is SNHLY and CDR2 is FYNNEI. The CDR3 reads CATGTNTGVYNEQFF. The CDR3 bases are TGTGCCACCGGCACTAATACAGGGGTCTACAATGAGCAGTTCTTC. Filled out from reference TRBV2 and TRBJ2-1, the complete variable domain reads EPEVTQTPSHQVTQMGQEVILRCVPISNHLYFYWYRQILGQKVEFLVSFYNNEISEKSEIFDDQFSVERPDGSNFTLKIRSTKLEDSAMYFCATGTNTGVYNEQFFGPGTRLTVL.

The chain is built from TRBV18 and TRBJ2-3; the match to TRBD2 covers 7 bases. This CDR3 is 16 amino acids long. Germline CDR1 is KGHSH and CDR2 is LQKENI. The junction had 4 bases not matched to a gene; V was cut back by 0 bases and J by 1 base. CDR3 protein: CASSPPPGGGTDTQYF. CDR3 sequence (DNA): TGTGCCAGCTCACCACCGCCGGGAGGTGGCACAGATACGCAGTATTTT.